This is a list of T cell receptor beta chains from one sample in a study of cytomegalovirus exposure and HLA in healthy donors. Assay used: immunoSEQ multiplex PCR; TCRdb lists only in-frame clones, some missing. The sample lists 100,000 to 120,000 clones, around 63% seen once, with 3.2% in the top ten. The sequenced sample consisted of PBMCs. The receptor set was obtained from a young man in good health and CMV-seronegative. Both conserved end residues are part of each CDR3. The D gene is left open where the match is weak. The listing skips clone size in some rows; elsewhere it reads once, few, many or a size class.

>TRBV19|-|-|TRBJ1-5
TGTGCCAGTAATCCGCCCAGGGGAAGCAATCAGCCCCAGCATTTT
CASNPPRGSNQPQHF
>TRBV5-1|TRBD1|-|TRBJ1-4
TGCGCCAGCAGCTTCGGGACAGTAGGTGAAAAACTGTTTTTT
CASSFGTVGEKLFF
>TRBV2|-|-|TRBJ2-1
TGTGCCAGCATAGGCGGGGAGTCCTACAATGAGCAGTTCTTC
CASIGGESYNEQFF
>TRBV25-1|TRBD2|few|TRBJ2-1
TGTGCCAGCAGTGAATATTCCGGCGGGAGGGATTACAATGAGCAGTTCTTC
CASSEYSGGRDYNEQFF
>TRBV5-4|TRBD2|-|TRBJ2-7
TGTGCCAGCAGCCCCGTCTCTAGCGGGAGCTCCTACGAGCAGTACTTC
CASSPVSSGSSYEQYF
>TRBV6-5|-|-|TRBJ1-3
TGTGCCGCCCGGGGAGGGGTTGGAAACACCATATATTTT
CAARGGVGNTIYF
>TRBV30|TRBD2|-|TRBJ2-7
TGTGCCTGGAGTCCAAGTACTAGCGACCCTACGAAGCAGTACTTC
CAWSPSTSDPTKQYF
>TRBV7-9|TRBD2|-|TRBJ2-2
TGTGCCAGCAGCCTCCGTAGCGGGAGCGCCGGGGAGCTGTTTTTT
CASSLRSGSAGELFF
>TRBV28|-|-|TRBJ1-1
TGTGCCAGCAGTCCCCCCAATTTACAAACCGATGGAGCTTTCTTT
CASSPPNLQTDGAFF
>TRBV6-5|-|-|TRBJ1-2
TGTGCCAGTGCACGGTCTAACTATGGCTACACCTTC
CASARSNYGYTF
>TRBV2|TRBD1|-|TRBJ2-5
TGTGCCAGCAGTGACCACATACAGGGGGCAGGAGAGACCCAGTACTTC
CASSDHIQGAGETQYF
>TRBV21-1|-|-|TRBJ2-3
TGTGCCAGCAGCAGGGGACTTCGGGCTTTGGATCGCACAGATACGCAGTATTTT
CASSRGLRALDRTDTQYF
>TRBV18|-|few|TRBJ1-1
TGTGCCAGCTCACCAGACAGATTCATGAACACTGAAGCTTTCTTT
CASSPDRFMNTEAFF
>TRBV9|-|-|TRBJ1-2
TGTGCCAGCAGCGTAGGTGGGGCCTATGGCTACACCTTC
CASSVGGAYGYTF
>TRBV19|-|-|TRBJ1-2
TGTGCCAGTAGACCTAACCATAGGGGTAGCTATGGCTACACCTTC
CASRPNHRGSYGYTF
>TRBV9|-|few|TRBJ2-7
TGTGCCAGCAGCAGATCAGGGGCCTACGAGCAGTACTTC
CASSRSGAYEQYF
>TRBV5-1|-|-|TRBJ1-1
TGCGCCAGCAGCTTGGAGGGGATGAACACTGAAGCTTTCTTT
CASSLEGMNTEAFF
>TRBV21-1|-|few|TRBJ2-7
TGTGCCAGCAGCAAACCTGGCCGTTGCGGGACGGCCTACGAGCAGTACTTC
CASSKPGRCGTAYEQYF
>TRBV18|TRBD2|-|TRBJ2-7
TGTGCCAGCTCACCGCCGGGACTAGCGGGAGGGCCGTCCTACGAGCAGTACTTC
CASSPPGLAGGPSYEQYF
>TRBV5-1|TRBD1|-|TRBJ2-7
TGCGCCAGCAGCGTTACAGGGGGGTACGAGCAGTACTTC
CASSVTGGYEQYF